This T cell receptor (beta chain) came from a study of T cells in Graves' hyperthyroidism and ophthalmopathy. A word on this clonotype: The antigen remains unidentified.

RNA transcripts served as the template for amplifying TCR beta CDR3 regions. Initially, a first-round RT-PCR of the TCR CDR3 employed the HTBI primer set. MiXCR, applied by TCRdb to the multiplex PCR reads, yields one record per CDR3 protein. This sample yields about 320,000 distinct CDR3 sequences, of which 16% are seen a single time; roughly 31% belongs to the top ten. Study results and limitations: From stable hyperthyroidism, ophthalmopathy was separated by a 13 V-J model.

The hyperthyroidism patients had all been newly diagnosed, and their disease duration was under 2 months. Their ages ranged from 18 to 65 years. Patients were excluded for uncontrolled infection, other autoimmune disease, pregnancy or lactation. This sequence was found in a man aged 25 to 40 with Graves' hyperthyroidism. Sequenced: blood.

CDR3 amino acids: CASSWDRVGNTEAFF. The CDR3 DNA reads as TGTGCCAGCAGTTGGGACAGGGTGGGGAACACTGAAGCTTTCTTT. V usage is TRBV7-9 and J usage is TRBJ1-1; 9 nucleotides align to TRBD1. This CDR3 comprises 15 residues. V lost 6 bases to trimming and J lost 1 base; unmatched junction nucleotides: 6. Per germline, CDR1 SEHNR and CDR2 FQNEAQ (reference sequence).